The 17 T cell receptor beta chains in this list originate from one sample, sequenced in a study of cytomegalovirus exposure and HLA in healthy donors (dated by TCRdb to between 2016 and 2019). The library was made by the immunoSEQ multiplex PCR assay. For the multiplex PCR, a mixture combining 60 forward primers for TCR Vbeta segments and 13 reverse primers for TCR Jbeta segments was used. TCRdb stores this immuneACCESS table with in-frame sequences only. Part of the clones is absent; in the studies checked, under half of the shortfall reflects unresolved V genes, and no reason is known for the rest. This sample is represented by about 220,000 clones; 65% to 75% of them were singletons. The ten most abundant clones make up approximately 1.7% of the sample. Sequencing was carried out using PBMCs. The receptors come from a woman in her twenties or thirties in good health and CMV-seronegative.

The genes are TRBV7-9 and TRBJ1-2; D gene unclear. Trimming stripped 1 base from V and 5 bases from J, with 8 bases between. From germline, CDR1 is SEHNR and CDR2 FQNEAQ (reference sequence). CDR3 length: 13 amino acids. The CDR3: CASSLEARYGYTF. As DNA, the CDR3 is TGTGCCAGCAGCTTAGAGGCGCGGTATGGCTACACCTTC.

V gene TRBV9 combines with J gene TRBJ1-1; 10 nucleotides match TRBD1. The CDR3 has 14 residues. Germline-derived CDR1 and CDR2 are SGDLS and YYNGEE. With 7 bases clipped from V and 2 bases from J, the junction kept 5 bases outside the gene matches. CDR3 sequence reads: CASGQGGPNTEAFF. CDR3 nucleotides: TGTGCCAGCGGACAGGGGGGGCCTAACACTGAAGCTTTCTTT.

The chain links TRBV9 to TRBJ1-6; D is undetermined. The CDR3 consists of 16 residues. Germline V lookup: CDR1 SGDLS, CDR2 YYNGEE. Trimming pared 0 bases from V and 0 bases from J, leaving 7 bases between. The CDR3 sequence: CASSVGPSSYNSPLHF. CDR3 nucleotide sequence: TGTGCCAGCAGCGTAGGTCCCAGCTCCTATAATTCACCCCTCCACTTT.

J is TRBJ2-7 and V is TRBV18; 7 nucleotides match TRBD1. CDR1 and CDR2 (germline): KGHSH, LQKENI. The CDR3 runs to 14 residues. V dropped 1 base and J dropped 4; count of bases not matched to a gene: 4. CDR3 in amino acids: CASSPLDRAYEQYF. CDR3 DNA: TGTGCCAGCTCACCACTCGACAGGGCATACGAGCAGTACTTC.

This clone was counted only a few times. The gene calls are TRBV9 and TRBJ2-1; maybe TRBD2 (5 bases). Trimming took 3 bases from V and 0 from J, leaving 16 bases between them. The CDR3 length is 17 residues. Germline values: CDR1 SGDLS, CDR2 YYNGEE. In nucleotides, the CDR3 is TGTGCCAGCAGCGGAAACAGCGGCTTAAGCTCCTACAATGAGCAGTTCTTC. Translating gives CASSGNSGLSSYNEQFF. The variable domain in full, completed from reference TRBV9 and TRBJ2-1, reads DSGVTQTPKHLITATGQRVTLRCSPRSGDLSVYWYQQSLDQGLQFLIQYYNGEERAKGNILERFSAQQFPDLHSELNLSSLELGDSALYFCASSGNSGLSSYNEQFFGPGTRLTVL.

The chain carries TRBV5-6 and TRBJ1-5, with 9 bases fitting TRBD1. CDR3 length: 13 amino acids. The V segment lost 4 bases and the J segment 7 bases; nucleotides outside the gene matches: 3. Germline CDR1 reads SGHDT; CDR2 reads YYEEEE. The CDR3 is CASSGTGGQPQHF. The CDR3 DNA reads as TGTGCCAGCAGCGGTACAGGGGGCCAGCCCCAGCATTTT.

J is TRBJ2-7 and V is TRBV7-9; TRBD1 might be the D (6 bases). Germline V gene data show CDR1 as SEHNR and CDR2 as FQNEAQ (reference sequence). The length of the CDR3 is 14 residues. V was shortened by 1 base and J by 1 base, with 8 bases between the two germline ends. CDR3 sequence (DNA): TGTGCCAGCAGCTTAGGACAGGTGTCCTACGAGCAGTACTTC. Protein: CASSLGQVSYEQYF.

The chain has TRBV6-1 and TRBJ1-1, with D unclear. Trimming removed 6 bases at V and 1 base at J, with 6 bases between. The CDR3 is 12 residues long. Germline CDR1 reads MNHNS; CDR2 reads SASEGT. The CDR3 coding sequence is TGTGCCAGCAGGGCACCGAACACTGAAGCTTTCTTT. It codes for CASRAPNTEAFF.

The CDR3 region is CSVEDSSQVARTEQYF. As DNA, the CDR3 is TGCAGCGTTGAAGACTCCTCACAGGTTGCACGTACCGAGCAGTACTTC. The chain uses TRBV29-1 and TRBJ2-7; maybe TRBD1 (5 bases). CDR1 and CDR2 from the germline V gene are SQVTM and ANQGSEA. The CDR3 contains 16 residues. V lost 0 bases and J 6 bases, leaving 21 bases between the germline ends.

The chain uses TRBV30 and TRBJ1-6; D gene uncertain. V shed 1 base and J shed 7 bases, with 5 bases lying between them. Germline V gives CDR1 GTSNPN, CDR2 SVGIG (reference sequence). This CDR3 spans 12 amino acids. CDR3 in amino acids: CAWSEENSPLHF. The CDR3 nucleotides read TGTGCCTGGAGTGAGGAGAATTCACCCCTCCACTTT.

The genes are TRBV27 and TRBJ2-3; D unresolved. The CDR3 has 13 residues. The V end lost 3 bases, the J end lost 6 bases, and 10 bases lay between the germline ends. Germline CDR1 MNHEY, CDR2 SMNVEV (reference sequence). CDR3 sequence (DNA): TGTGCCAGCAGTTTCTCCCTACTGGATACGCAGTATTTT. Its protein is CASSFSLLDTQYF.

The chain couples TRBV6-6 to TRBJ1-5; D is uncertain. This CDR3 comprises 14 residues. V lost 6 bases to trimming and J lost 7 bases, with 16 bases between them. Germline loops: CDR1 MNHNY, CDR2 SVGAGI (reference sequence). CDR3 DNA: TGTGCCAGCAGCCCTACCGGTGGTAGCCAGCCCCAGCATTTT. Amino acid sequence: CASSPTGGSQPQHF.

This chain's CDR3 is CASSYFSGPPQTQYF. Written as DNA, the CDR3 is TGTGCCAGCAGCTATTTTAGCGGCCCGCCCCAGACCCAGTACTTC. The chain employs TRBV7-8 and TRBJ2-5; maybe TRBD2 (6 bases). With 4 bases removed from V and 6 bases from J, the gap between germline ends came to 18 bases. The CDR3 consists of 15 residues. Germline V gene data show CDR1 as SGHVS and CDR2 as FQNEAQ.

The CDR3 loop reads CASSLVGGQYISYEQYF. The DNA for the CDR3 is TGTGCCAGCAGCTTAGTTGGGGGACAATACATTTCCTACGAGCAGTACTTC. The V and J genes are TRBV7-8 and TRBJ2-7, with D possibly being TRBD1 (6 bases). The CDR3 contains 17 residues. Trimming removed 1 base at V and 1 base at J, with 17 bases between. From germline, CDR1 is SGHVS and CDR2 FQNEAQ.

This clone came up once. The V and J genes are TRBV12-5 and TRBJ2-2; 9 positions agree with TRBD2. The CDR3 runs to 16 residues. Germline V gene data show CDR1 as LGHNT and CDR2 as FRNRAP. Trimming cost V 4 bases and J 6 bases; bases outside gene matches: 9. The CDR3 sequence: CASGSRSSGRPGELFF. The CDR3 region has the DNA TGTGCTAGTGGTTCACGATCGAGCGGGAGGCCCGGGGAGCTGTTTTTT.

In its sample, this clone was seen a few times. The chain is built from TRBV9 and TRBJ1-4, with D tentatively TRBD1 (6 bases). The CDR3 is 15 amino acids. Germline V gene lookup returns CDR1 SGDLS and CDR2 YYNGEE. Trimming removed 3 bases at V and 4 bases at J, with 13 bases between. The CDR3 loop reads CASSEGGAFNEKLFF. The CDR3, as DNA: TGTGCCAGCAGCGAGGGGGGGGCTTTTAATGAAAAACTGTTTTTT.

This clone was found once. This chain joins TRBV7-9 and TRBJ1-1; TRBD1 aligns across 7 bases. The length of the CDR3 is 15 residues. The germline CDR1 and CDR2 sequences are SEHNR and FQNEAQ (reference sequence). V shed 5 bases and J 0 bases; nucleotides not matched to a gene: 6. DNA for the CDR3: TGTGCCAGCAGCCCTCGGGACAGATTGAACACTGAAGCTTTCTTT. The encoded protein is CASSPRDRLNTEAFF.